The following is a TCR beta chain sequence with its context. As originally analysed: Using reference gene primer amplification, nucleated cell counts were estimated. Clones were read by immunoSEQ multiplex PCR, and TCRdb kept only the in-frame ones, dropping some. The V and J calls and clone size come from that table; D and trimming were worked out from the DNA. The table shows 110,000 to 150,000 clones, with 65% to 80% occurring only once. This specimen comes from a study of blood T cell repertoires in COVID-19. Study details: The United States, Italy and Spain were the sources of the acute and convalescent COVID-19 samples. From T cells, B-cell-depleted T cells, or PBMCs came the material, which was cDNA or gDNA.

The J segment lost 2 bases and the V segment lost 1 base, leaving 4 bases of the junction unmatched. There are 17 residues in the CDR3. Germline V gives CDR1 SGHDN, CDR2 FVKESK. The sequencing sample was made of peripheral blood. The rearrangement links TRBV14 to TRBJ2-2; 10 bases match TRBD1. The clonotype was recovered from a woman aged 60 to 75 with acute or convalescent COVID-19. CDR3 nucleotides: TGTGCCAGCAGCCAAGCCCAGACAGGGGGCAACACCGGGGAGCTGTTTTTT. Translating it yields CASSQAQTGGNTGELFF.